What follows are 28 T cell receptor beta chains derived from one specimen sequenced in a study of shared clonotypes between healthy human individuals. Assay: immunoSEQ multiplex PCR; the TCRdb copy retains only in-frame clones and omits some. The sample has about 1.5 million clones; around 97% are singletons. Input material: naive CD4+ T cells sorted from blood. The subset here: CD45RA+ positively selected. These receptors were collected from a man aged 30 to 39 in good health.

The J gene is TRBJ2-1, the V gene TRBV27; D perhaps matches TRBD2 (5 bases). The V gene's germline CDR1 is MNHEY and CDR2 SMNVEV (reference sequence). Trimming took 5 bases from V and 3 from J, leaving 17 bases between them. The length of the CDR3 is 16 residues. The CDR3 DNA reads TGTGCCAGCAGTCCCAGAGGGAACCCAGGCTACAATGAGCAGTTCTTC. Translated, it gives CASSPRGNPGYNEQFF.

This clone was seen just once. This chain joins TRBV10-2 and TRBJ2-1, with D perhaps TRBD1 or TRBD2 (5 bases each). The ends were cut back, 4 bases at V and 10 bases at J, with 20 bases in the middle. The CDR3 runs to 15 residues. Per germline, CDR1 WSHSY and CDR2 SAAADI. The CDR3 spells CASSVLATPGTEQFF. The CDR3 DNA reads TGCGCCAGCAGTGTGTTGGCCACCCCAGGGACGGAGCAGTTCTTC.

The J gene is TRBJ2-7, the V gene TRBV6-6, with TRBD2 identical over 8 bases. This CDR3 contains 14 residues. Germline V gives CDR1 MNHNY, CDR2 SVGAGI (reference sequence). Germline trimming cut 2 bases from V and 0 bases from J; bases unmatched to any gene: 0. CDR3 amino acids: CASSYTSGSYEQYF. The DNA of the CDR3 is TGTGCCAGCAGTTACACTAGCGGCTCCTACGAGCAGTACTTC.

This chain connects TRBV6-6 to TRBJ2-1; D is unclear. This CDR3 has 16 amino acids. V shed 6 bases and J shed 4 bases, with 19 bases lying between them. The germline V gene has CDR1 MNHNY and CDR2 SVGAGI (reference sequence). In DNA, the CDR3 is TGTGCCAGCAGATTTGATGGAACGACTGGGTACAATGAGCAGTTCTTC. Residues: CASRFDGTTGYNEQFF.

CDR3: CASVRDRGGTGELFF. The CDR3 DNA sequence: TGTGCCAGCGTAAGGGACAGGGGCGGCACCGGGGAGCTGTTTTTT. The gene calls are TRBV2 and TRBJ2-2; 10 positions match TRBD1. CDR1 SNHLY and CDR2 FYNNEI come from the germline V gene. With V trimmed by 8 bases and J by 4 bases, 7 bases remained unmatched. The CDR3 is made up of 15 amino acids.

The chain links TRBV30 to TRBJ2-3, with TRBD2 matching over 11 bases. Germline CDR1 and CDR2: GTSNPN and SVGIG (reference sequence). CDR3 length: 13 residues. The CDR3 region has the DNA TGTGCGATGACTAGCGGGACCACAGATACGCAGTATTTT. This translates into CAMTSGTTDTQYF.

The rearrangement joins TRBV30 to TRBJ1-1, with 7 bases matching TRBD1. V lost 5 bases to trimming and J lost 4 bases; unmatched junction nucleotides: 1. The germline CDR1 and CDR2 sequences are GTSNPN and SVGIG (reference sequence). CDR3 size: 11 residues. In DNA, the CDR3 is TGTGCCTGGGACAGGGTCACTGAAGCTTTCTTT. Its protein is CAWDRVTEAFF.

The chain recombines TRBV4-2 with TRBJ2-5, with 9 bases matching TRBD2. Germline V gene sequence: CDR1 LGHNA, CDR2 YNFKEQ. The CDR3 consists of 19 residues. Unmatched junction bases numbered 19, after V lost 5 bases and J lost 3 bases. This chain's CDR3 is CASSARRAGGPQEKETQYF. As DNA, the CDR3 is TGTGCCAGCAGCGCACGACGGGCGGGAGGGCCTCAAGAAAAAGAGACCCAGTACTTC.

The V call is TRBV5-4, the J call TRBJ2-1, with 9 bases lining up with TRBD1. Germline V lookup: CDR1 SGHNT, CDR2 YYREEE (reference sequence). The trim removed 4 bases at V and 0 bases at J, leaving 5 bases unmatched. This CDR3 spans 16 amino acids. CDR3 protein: CASSGDRDSSYNEQFF. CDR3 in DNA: TGTGCCAGCAGCGGGGACAGGGACAGCTCCTACAATGAGCAGTTCTTC.

CDR3 DNA: TGTGCCAGCAGTGATACGGGAGCTAGCACAGATACGCAGTATTTT. Its translation: CASSDTGASTDTQYF. The chain has TRBV25-1 and TRBJ2-3; D might be TRBD2 (6 bases). The CDR3 runs 15 residues. With 3 bases removed from V and 0 bases from J, the gap between germline ends came to 10 bases. Germline CDR1 MGHDK, CDR2 SYGVNS.

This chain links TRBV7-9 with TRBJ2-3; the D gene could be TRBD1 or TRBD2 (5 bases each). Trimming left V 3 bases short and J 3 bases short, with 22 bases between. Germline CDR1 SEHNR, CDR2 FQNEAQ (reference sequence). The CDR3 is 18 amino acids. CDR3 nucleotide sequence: TGTGCCAGCAGCTTTAGACCCAACAGGCCCCAGCGGACAGATACGCAGTATTTT. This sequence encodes CASSFRPNRPQRTDTQYF.

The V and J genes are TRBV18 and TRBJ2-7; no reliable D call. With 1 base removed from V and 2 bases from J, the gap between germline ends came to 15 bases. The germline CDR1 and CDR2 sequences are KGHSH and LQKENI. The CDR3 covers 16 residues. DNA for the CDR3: TGTGCCAGCTCACCACGTCCGGCCATTGTAACCTACGAGCAGTACTTC. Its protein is CASSPRPAIVTYEQYF.

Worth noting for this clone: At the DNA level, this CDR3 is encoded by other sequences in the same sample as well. Here the CDR3 reads CASSWDRGGTEAFF. The DNA of the CDR3 is TGTGCCAGCAGCTGGGACAGGGGAGGGACTGAAGCTTTCTTT. V gene TRBV7-9 combines with J gene TRBJ1-1, with 10 nucleotides matching TRBD1. The CDR3 is made up of 14 amino acids. Trimming took 4 bases from V and 5 from J; bases not matched to a gene: 4. Per the germline V gene, CDR1 is SEHNR and CDR2 is FQNEAQ (reference sequence).

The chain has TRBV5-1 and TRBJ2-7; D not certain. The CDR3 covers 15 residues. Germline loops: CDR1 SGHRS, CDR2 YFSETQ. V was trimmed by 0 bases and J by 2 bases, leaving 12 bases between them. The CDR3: CASSLDGRQTYEQYF. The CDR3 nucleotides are TGCGCCAGCAGCTTGGATGGCAGACAAACCTACGAGCAGTACTTC.

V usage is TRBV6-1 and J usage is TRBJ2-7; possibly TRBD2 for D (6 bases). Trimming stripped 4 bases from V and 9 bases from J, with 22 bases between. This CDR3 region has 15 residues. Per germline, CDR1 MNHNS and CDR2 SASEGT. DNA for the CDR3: TGTGCCAGCAGTGGCTTCGGGAGTTCCCTAGGTGGGCAGTACTTC. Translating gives CASSGFGSSLGGQYF.

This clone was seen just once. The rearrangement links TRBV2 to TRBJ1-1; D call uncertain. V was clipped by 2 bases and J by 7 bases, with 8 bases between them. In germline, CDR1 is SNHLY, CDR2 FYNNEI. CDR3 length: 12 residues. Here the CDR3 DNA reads TGTGCCAGCAGTGAATCTTGGGGTGAAGCTTTCTTT. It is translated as CASSESWGEAFF.

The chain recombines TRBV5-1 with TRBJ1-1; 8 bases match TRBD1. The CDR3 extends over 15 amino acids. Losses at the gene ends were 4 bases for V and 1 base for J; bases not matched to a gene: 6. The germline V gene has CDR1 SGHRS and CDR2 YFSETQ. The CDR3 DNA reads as TGCGCCAGCAGCCCACAGGGACAGGAGAACACTGAAGCTTTCTTT. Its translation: CASSPQGQENTEAFF.

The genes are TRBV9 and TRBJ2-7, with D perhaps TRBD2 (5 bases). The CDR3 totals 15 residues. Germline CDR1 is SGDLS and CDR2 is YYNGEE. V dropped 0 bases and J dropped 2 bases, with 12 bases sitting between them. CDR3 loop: CASSVGAGNPYEQYF. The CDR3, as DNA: TGTGCCAGCAGCGTAGGGGCGGGTAACCCCTACGAGCAGTACTTC. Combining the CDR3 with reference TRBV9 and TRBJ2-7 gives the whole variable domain DSGVTQTPKHLITATGQRVTLRCSPRSGDLSVYWYQQSLDQGLQFLIQYYNGEERAKGNILERFSAQQFPDLHSELNLSSLELGDSALYFCASSVGAGNPYEQYFGPGTRLTVT.

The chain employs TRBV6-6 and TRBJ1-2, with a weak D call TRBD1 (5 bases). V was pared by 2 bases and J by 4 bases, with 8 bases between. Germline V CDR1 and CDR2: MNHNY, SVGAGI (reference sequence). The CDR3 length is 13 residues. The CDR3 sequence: CASSYDRSYGYTF. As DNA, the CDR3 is TGTGCCAGCAGTTACGACAGATCCTATGGCTACACCTTC.

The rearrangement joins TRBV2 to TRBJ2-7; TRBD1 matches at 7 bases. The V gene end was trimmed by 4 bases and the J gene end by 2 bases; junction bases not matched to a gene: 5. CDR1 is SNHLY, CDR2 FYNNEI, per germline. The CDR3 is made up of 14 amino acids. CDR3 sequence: CASSGQGVTYEQYF. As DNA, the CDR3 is TGTGCCAGCAGTGGCCAGGGGGTAACCTACGAGCAGTACTTC.

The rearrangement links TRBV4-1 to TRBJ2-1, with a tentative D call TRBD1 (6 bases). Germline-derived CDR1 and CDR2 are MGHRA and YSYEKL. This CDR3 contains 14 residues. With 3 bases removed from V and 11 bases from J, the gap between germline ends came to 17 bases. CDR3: CASSHQSARGKQFF. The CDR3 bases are TGCGCCAGCAGCCATCAATCCGCGAGGGGGAAGCAGTTCTTC.

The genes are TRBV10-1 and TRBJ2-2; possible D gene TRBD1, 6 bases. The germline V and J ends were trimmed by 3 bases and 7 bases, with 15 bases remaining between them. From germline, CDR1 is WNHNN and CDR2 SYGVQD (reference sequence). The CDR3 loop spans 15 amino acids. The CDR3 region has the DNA TGCGCCAGCAGTGAACGCCCCAGGGGTTTCGGGGAGCTGTTTTTT. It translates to CASSERPRGFGELFF.

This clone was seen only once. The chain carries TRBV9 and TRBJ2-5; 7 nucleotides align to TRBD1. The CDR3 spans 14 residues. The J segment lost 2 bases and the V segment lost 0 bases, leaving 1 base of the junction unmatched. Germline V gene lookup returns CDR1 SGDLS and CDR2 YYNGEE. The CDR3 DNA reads TGTGCCAGCAGCGTAGCGGGACAGCAAGAGACCCAGTACTTC. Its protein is CASSVAGQQETQYF.

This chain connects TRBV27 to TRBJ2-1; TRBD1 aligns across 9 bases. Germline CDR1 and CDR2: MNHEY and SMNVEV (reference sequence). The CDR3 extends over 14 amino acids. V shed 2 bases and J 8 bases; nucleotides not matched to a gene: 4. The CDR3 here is CASSLGRDRDEQFF. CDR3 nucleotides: TGTGCCAGCAGTTTAGGTCGGGACAGGGATGAGCAGTTCTTC.

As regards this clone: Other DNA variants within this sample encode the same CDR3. DNA of the CDR3: TGTGCCAGCTCACCGGGAGGATTCTCTGGAAACACCATATATTTT. Its protein product is CASSPGGFSGNTIYF. The rearrangement joins TRBV18 to TRBJ1-3, with no clear D. Trimming took 3 bases from V and 0 from J, leaving 9 bases between them. The CDR3 loop spans 15 amino acids. Germline V gene data show CDR1 as KGHSH and CDR2 as LQKENI.

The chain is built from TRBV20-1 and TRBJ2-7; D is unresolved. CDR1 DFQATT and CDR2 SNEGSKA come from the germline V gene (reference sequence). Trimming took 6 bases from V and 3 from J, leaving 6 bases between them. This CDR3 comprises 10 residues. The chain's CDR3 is CSAYDYEQYF. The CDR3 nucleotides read TGCAGTGCGTACGACTACGAGCAGTACTTC.

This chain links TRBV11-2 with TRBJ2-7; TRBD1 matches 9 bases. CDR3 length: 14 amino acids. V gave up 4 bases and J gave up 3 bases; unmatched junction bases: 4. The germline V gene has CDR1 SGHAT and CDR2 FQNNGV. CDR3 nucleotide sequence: TGTGCCAGCAGCTGGGGACAGGGTGGCTACGAGCAGTACTTC. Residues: CASSWGQGGYEQYF.

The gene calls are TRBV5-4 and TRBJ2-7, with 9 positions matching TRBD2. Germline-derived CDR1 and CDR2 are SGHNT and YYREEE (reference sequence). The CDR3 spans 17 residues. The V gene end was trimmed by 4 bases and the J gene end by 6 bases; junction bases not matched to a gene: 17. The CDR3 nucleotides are TGTGCCAGCAGCGACCCGGGTCGGGCTAGCGGGGTCCTCGAGCAGTACTTC. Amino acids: CASSDPGRASGVLEQYF.